The entry that follows covers one T cell receptor beta chain sequence. The sample is drawn from a study of technical replicates of blood from a few donors. Some clones are missing from TCRdb's copy, which holds only in-frame ones; the method was immunoSEQ multiplex PCR. The sample consists of under 75,000 clones, almost 95% of them appearing once. The CDR3 contains 17 residues. V was clipped by 7 bases and J by 4 bases; unmatched bases: 16. Germline CDR1 LGHNT, CDR2 FRNRAP. The sample was PBMCs. This sequence was found in a human donor in good health. Some clones in this sample may be carry-over from other donors' samples. The chain links TRBV12-5 to TRBJ2-5; 9 positions agree with TRBD2. The CDR3 is CASAPGWGSGGLETQYF. The DNA for the CDR3 is TGTGCTAGTGCCCCCGGATGGGGTAGCGGGGGTTTAGAGACCCAGTACTTC.